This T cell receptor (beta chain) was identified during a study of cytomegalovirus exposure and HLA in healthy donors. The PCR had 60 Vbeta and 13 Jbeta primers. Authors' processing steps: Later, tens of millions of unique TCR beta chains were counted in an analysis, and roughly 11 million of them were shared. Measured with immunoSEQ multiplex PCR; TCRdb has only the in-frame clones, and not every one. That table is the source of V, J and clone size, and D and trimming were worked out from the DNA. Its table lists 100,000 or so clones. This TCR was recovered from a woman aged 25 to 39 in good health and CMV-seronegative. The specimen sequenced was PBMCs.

The CDR3 protein is CASSLASSYGYTF. Here the CDR3 DNA reads TGTGCCAGCAGTTTGGCAAGTTCCTATGGCTACACCTTC. The chain links TRBV27 to TRBJ1-2; no firm D call. Germline CDR1 is MNHEY and CDR2 is SMNVEV (reference sequence). V lost 3 bases and J lost 4, with 9 bases in between. This CDR3 comprises 13 residues.